The 7 T cell receptor beta chains reported below all come from one sample, sequenced in a study of blood T cell repertoires in COVID-19 (dated by TCRdb to between 2020 and 2021). Libraries were constructed by the immunoSEQ multiplex PCR assay. TCRdb holds this immuneACCESS table with in-frame rearrangements only. Some clones are missing; in checked studies, unresolved V genes explain under half, and the rest has no known cause. Across this sample there are approximately 250,000 clones, with over 70% seen only once. The ten largest clonotypes hold 2.5% to 3.5% of the sample. The sample consisted of PBMCs or T cells enriched from blood (not recorded which). Receptors were obtained from a woman aged 40-49 years who had been exposed to COVID-19.

This clone was observed a few times. V is TRBV20-1 and J is TRBJ1-6, with D possibly being TRBD1 (5 bases). V lost 3 bases, J lost 9 bases, and 24 bases lay in between. CDR3 length: 17 amino acids. Germline CDR1 reads DFQATT; CDR2 reads SNEGSKA (reference sequence). The CDR3 sequence: CSASRYRTDTGGSPLHF. DNA for the CDR3: TGCAGTGCTAGTCGGTACAGGACGGACACGGGGGGTTCACCCCTCCACTTT.

This clone was observed once. This chain connects TRBV7-2 to TRBJ1-2; 7 nucleotides align to TRBD1. The ends lost 4 bases at V and 7 bases at J; junction bases unmatched: 9. The CDR3 contains 14 residues. Germline V CDR1 and CDR2: SGHTA, FQGNSA. The DNA for the CDR3 is TGTGCCAGCAGCTATCGACAGGGAAGTCCTGGCTACACCTTC. As protein: CASSYRQGSPGYTF.

The V gene is TRBV9, the J gene TRBJ2-1; TRBD2 agrees at 15 bases. Germline CDR1 and CDR2: SGDLS and YYNGEE. Trimming removed 3 bases from V and 2 bases from J; junction bases left unmatched: 12. This CDR3 has 20 amino acids. The CDR3 is CASSESTGTSGGRAYNEQFF. In nucleotides, the CDR3 is TGTGCCAGCAGCGAATCTACCGGGACTAGCGGGGGGAGGGCCTACAATGAGCAGTTCTTC.

This chain uses TRBV4-1 with TRBJ2-1; 7 bases align to TRBD1. The CDR3 covers 13 residues. With V trimmed by 4 bases and J by 4 bases, 1 base remained unmatched. Germline lookup yields CDR1 MGHRA and CDR2 YSYEKL. The CDR3 coding sequence is TGCGCCAGCAGCCGACAGGGTTACAATGAGCAGTTCTTC. Amino acid sequence: CASSRQGYNEQFF.

Details on this clone: The junction differs from germline at one of its ends, possibly a read error. J is TRBJ2-2 and V is TRBV5-1; 16 bases line up with TRBD2. Germline CDR1 and CDR2: SGHRS and YFSETQ. The length of the CDR3 is 19 residues. The CDR3 DNA sequence: TGTGCCAGCAGCCGGGACACCGGGACTAGCGGGAGGGCCGGCGGGGAGCTGTTTTTT. Amino acids: CASSRDTGTSGRAGGELFF.

The rearrangement links TRBV3-1 (or the pseudogene TRBV3-2) to TRBJ2-7; possible D gene TRBD2, 5 bases. CDR1 LGHDT and CDR2 YNNKEL come from the germline V gene (reference sequence). The CDR3 extends over 16 amino acids. Trimming took off 1 base at V and 3 bases at J, with 16 bases between the two ends. Here the CDR3 reads CASSQGGLGNSYEQYF. CDR3 sequence (DNA): TGTGCCAGCAGCCAAGGCGGGTTGGGCAACAGCTACGAGCAGTACTTC.

The chain couples TRBV27 to TRBJ1-1; 7 positions agree with TRBD1. After removal of 3 bases from V and 4 bases from J, the junction contained 11 bases not matched to a gene. The CDR3 extends over 16 amino acids. Looked up from germline, CDR1 is MNHEY and CDR2 is SMNVEV (reference sequence). The CDR3 nucleotides are TGTGCCAGCAGTTTCCATTACCGACAGGGACTCACTGAAGCTTTCTTT. Translation: CASSFHYRQGLTEAFF.